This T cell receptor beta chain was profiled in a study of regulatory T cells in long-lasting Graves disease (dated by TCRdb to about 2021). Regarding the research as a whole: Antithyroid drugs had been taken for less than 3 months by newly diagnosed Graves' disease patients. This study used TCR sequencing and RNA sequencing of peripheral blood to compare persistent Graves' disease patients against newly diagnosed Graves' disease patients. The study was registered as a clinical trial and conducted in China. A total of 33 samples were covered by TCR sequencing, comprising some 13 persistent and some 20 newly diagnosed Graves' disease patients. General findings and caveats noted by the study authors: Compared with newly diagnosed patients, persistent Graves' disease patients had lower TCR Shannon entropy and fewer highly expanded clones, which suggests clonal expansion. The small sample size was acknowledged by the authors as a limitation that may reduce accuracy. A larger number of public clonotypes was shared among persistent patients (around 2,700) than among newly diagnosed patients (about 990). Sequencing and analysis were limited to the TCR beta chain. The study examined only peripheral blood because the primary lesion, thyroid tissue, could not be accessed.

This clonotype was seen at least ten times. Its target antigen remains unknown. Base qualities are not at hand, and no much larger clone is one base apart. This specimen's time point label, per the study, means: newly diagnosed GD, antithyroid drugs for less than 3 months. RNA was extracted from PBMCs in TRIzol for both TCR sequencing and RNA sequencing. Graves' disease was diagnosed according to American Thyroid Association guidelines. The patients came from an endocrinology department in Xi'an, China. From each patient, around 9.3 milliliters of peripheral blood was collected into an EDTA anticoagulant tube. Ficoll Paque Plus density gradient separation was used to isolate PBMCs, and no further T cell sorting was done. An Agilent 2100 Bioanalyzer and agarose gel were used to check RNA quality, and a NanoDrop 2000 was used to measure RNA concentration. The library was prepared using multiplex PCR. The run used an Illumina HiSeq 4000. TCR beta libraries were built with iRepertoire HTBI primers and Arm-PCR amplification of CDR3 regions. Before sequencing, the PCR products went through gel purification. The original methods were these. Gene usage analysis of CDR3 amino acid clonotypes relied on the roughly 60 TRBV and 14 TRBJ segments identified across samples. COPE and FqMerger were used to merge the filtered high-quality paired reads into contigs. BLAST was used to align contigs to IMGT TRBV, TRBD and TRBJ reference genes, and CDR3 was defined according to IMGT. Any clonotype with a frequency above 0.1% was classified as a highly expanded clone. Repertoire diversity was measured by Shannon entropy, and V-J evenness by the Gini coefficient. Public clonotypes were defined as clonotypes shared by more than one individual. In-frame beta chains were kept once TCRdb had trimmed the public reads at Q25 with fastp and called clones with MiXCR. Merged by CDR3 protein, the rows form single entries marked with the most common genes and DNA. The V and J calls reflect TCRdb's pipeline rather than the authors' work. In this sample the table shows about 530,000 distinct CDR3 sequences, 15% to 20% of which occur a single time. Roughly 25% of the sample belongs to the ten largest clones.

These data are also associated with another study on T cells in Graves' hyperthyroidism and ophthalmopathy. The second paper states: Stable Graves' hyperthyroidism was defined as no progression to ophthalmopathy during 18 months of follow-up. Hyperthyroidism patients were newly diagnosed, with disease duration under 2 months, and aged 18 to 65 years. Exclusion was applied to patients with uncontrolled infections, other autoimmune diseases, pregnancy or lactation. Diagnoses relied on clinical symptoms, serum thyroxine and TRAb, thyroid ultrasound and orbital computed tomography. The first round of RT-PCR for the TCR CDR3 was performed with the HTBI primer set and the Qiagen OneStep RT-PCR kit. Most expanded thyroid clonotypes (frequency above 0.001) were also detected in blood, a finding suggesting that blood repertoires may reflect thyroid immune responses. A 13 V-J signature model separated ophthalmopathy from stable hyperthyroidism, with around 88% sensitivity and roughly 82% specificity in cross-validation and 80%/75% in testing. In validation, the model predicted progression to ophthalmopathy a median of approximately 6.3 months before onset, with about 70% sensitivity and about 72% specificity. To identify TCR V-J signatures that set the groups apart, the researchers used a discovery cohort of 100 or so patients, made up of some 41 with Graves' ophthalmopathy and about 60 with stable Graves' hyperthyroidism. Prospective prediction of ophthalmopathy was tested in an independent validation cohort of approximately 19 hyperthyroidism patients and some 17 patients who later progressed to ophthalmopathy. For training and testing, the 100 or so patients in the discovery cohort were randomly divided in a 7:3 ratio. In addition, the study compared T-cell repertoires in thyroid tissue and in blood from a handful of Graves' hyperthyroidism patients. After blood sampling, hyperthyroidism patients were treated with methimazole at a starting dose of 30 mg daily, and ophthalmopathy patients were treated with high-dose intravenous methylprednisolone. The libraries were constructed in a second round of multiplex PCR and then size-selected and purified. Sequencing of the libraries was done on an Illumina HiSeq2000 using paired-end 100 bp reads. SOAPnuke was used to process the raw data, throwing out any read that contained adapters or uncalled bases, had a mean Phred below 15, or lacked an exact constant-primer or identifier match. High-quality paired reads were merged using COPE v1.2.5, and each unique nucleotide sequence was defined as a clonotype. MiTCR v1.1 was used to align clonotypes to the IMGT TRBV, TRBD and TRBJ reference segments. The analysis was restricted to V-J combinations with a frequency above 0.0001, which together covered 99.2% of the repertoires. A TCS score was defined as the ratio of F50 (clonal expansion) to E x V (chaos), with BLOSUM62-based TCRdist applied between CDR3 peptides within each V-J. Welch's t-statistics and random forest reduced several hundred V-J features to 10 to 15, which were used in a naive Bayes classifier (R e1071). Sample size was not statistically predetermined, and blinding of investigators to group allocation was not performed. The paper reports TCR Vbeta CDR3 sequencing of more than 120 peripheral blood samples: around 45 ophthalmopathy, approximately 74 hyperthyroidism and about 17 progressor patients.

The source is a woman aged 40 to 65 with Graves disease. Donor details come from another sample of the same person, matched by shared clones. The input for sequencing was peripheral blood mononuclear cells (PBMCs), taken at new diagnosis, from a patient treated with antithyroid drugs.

In nucleotide form, the sequence is TGTGCCAGCTCCCCGGAACCCAGTAATCAGCCCCAGCATTTT. It codes for CASSPEPSNQPQHF. The chain uses TRBV18 and TRBJ1-5, with the D gene call left open. V loses 6 bases of germline sequence and J loses 4 bases, and the interval between the two ends is 13 bases. The CDR3 covers 14 residues, taking in both the cysteine and the phenylalanine. Of the read, only the CDR3 DNA is kept; its 42 bases are in frame from base 1. CDR1 is given as KGHSH and CDR2 as LQKENI, both from the germline V gene.